The 26 T cell receptor beta chains below come from one sample, sequenced in a study of OX40 agonist ivuxolimab in advanced cancers. Assay: immunoSEQ multiplex PCR; the TCRdb copy retains only in-frame clones and omits some. Of roughly 70,000 clones listed, roughly 87% were seen once; the top ten hold more than 2.5%. Material: CD4+ or CD8+ T cells sorted from blood, obtained in a trial of the OX40 agonist ivuxolimab. The receptors derive from an adult with an advanced solid tumor such as melanoma, head and neck, liver or kidney cancer.

Only one count was recorded for this clone. DNA of the CDR3: TGCGCCAGCAGCCCGGGGACAGCGAACACTGAAGCTTTCTTT. Residues: CASSPGTANTEAFF. The chain carries TRBV5-1 and TRBJ1-1; 7 bases fit TRBD1. Losses at the gene ends were 4 bases for V and 1 base for J; bases not matched to a gene: 4. Per the germline V gene, CDR1 is SGHRS and CDR2 is YFSETQ. The CDR3 consists of 14 residues.

A word on this clone: In the same sample, other DNA sequences code for this CDR3. The chain recombines TRBV18 with TRBJ2-5; TRBD2 matches 7 bases. V lost 3 bases, J lost 3 bases, and 1 base stayed unmatched. This CDR3 is 13 amino acids long. CDR1 KGHSH and CDR2 LQKENI come from the germline V gene. The CDR3: CASSPLAEETQYF. CDR3 DNA: TGTGCCAGCTCACCCCTAGCGGAAGAGACCCAGTACTTC. Filled out from reference TRBV18 and TRBJ2-5, the complete variable domain reads NAGVMQNPRHLVRRRGQEARLRCSPMKGHSHVYWYRQLPEEGLKFMVYLQKENIIDESGMPKERFSAEFPKEGPSILRIQQVVRGDSAAYFCASSPLAEETQYFGPGTRLLVL.

This rearrangement joins TRBV28 to TRBJ2-3, with 7 positions matching TRBD1. Per germline, CDR1 MDHEN and CDR2 SYDVKM. This CDR3 region has 15 residues. Trimming cost V 5 bases and J 2 bases; bases outside gene matches: 7. The CDR3 DNA follows: TGTGCCAGCAGTGTCGGACAGGCTGACACAGATACGCAGTATTTT. It specifies CASSVGQADTDTQYF.

This chain's CDR3 is CASSPWGIGELFF. CDR3 nucleotide sequence: TGTGCCAGCTCTCCATGGGGGATCGGGGAGCTGTTTTTT. The chain employs TRBV27 and TRBJ2-2; D is possibly TRBD1 or TRBD2 (5 bases each). The germline gives CDR1 MNHEY, CDR2 SMNVEV (reference sequence). Trimming took 8 bases from V and 7 from J, leaving 14 bases between them. CDR3 length: 13 residues.

The V call is TRBV7-9, the J call TRBJ1-2; D gene uncertain. Trimming cost V 1 base and J 0 bases, with 12 bases left between them. Looked up from germline, CDR1 is SEHNR and CDR2 is FQNEAQ (reference sequence). The CDR3 contains 16 residues. The CDR3 DNA reads as TGTGCCAGCAGCTTAGACTCCTTCCGTTCTAACTATGGCTACACCTTC. Its protein product is CASSLDSFRSNYGYTF. Full variable domain (rest looked up from reference TRBV7-9 and TRBJ1-2): DTGVSQNPRHKITKRGQNVTFRCDPISEHNRLYWYRQTLGQGPEFLTYFQNEAQLEKSRLLSDRFSAERPKGSFSTLEIQRTEQGDSAMYLCASSLDSFRSNYGYTFGSGTRLTVV.

The gene calls are TRBV29-1 and TRBJ2-5; a weak D match, TRBD1 (5 bases). The CDR3 has 12 amino acids. CDR1 is SQVTM and CDR2 is ANQGSEA in the germline V gene. Trimming left V 5 bases short and J 3 bases short, with 10 bases between. The CDR3 DNA reads as TGCAGCGTTCTCAGGGATGAAGAGACCCAGTACTTC. Protein product: CSVLRDEETQYF.

The gene calls are TRBV29-1 and TRBJ1-3; D call uncertain. The CDR3 sequence is 13 residues long. Between the trimmed V and J ends, which lost 5 bases and 0 bases, there was a span of 8 bases. CDR1 is SQVTM, CDR2 ANQGSEA, per germline. Here the CDR3 DNA reads TGCAGCGTTTCCTCTAACTCTGGAAACACCATATATTTT. Its translation: CSVSSNSGNTIYF.

This chain connects TRBV6-1 to TRBJ1-1; D is ambiguous. CDR1 is MNHNS and CDR2 is SASEGT in the germline V gene. Trimming took off 0 bases at V and 1 base at J, with 9 bases between the two ends. The length of the CDR3 is 15 residues. CDR3 region: CASSEAVDWNTEAFF. CDR3 in DNA: TGTGCCAGCAGTGAAGCCGTGGATTGGAACACTGAAGCTTTCTTT.

This chain joins TRBV6-6 and TRBJ2-7; 14 bases line up with TRBD2. This CDR3 has 16 amino acids. V lost 6 bases and J lost 5; bases outside the gene matches: 9. Germline CDR1 reads MNHNY; CDR2 reads SVGAGI (reference sequence). In DNA form, the CDR3 reads TGTGCCAGCAGGACGGCCGGGACTAGCGGGAGCAACGAGCAGTACTTC. Amino acids: CASRTAGTSGSNEQYF.

The chain recombines TRBV15 with TRBJ1-5; a possible D gene is TRBD1 (5 bases). Germline loops: CDR1 LNHNV, CDR2 YYDKDF (reference sequence). Trimming left V 0 bases short and J 2 bases short, with 11 bases between. The CDR3 runs 16 residues. CDR3 region: CATSRDRGGGNQPQHF. In DNA, the CDR3 is TGTGCCACCAGCAGAGACCGCGGGGGGGGCAATCAGCCCCAGCATTTT.

This clone turned up a few times. The chain links TRBV28 to TRBJ1-5; D remains unclear. Germline loops: CDR1 MDHEN, CDR2 SYDVKM. CDR3 length equals 13 residues. V shed 7 bases and J shed 4 bases, with 11 bases lying between them. The CDR3 sequence is CASTNPENQPQHF. Here the CDR3 DNA reads TGTGCCAGCACGAACCCCGAAAATCAGCCCCAGCATTTT.

The V call is TRBV6-6, the J call TRBJ1-1; 8 bases are a match to TRBD1. Per germline, CDR1 MNHNY and CDR2 SVGAGI (reference sequence). With 9 bases clipped from V and 1 base from J, the junction kept 13 bases outside the gene matches. The CDR3 contains 16 residues. The CDR3 DNA sequence: TGTGCCAGTAGTCTTGCCAGGGGGCTTCCGAACACTGAAGCTTTCTTT. This encodes CASSLARGLPNTEAFF.

The chain carries TRBV27 and TRBJ1-1; TRBD1 might be the D (6 bases). The V gene lost 7 bases and the J gene lost 2 bases, with 14 bases spanning the gap. Germline V gives CDR1 MNHEY, CDR2 SMNVEV (reference sequence). The length of the CDR3 is 14 residues. The DNA of the CDR3 is TGTGCCAGCAAGTTGGGGGCAGGAAACACTGAAGCTTTCTTT. Protein: CASKLGAGNTEAFF.

The chain is built from TRBV29-1 and TRBJ1-2; D is unresolved. The CDR3 contains 10 residues. Trimming cost V 3 bases and J 3 bases, with 2 bases left between them. The V gene's germline CDR1 is SQVTM and CDR2 ANQGSEA. CDR3: CSVDYYGYTF. CDR3 nucleotide sequence: TGCAGCGTTGATTACTATGGCTACACCTTC.

The V call is TRBV11-2, the J call TRBJ2-5; D may be TRBD2 (6 bases). Trimming pared 8 bases from V and 1 base from J, leaving 8 bases between. The CDR3 totals 12 residues. Germline CDR1 is SGHAT and CDR2 is FQNNGV. The CDR3 bases are TGTGCCAGCGGCGGGGTCCAAGAGACCCAGTACTTC. This codes for CASGGVQETQYF.

V gene TRBV2 combines with J gene TRBJ1-5; possibly TRBD1 for D (5 bases). From germline, CDR1 is SNHLY and CDR2 FYNNEI. This CDR3 comprises 15 residues. V lost 5 bases to trimming and J lost 0 bases, with 11 bases between them. CDR3 DNA sequence: TGTGCCAGCAGTCAACAGGATTTTAGCAATCAGCCCCAGCATTTT. Translated, it gives CASSQQDFSNQPQHF. Full variable domain (missing parts from reference TRBV2 and TRBJ1-5): EPEVTQTPSHQVTQMGQEVILRCVPISNHLYFYWYRQILGQKVEFLVSFYNNEISEKSEIFDDQFSVERPDGSNFTLKIRSTKLEDSAMYFCASSQQDFSNQPQHFGDGTRLSIL.

The rearrangement links TRBV7-2 to TRBJ2-5; D is unresolved. Germline V lookup: CDR1 SGHTA, CDR2 FQGNSA. This CDR3 has 13 amino acids. Between the trimmed V and J ends, which lost 1 base and 5 bases, there was a span of 8 bases. Here the CDR3 reads CASSLVSSETQYF. CDR3 nucleotides: TGTGCCAGCAGCTTAGTTTCATCGGAGACCCAGTACTTC.

The DNA for the CDR3 is TGTGCCAGCGACCCAGGGCTTTTCACCGGGGAGCTGTTTTTT. Translating gives CASDPGLFTGELFF. This sequence joins TRBV2 and TRBJ2-2; D might be TRBD1 (5 bases). CDR3 size: 14 residues. Germline V gene lookup returns CDR1 SNHLY and CDR2 FYNNEI. V was clipped by 8 bases and J by 4 bases, with 14 bases between them.

This clone occurred once. The chain combines TRBV5-1 with TRBJ2-5, with D maybe TRBD2 (6 bases). V was trimmed by 6 bases and J by 1 base, leaving 10 bases between them. Germline assignment: CDR1 SGHRS and CDR2 YFSETQ. The CDR3 contains 13 residues. The CDR3 protein is CASKEGFQETQYF. The DNA of the CDR3 is TGCGCCAGCAAGGAGGGGTTCCAAGAGACCCAGTACTTC.

V and J are TRBV6-5 and TRBJ2-2, with D tentatively TRBD2 (6 bases). Trimming left V 5 bases short and J 3 bases short, with 13 bases between. Germline assignment: CDR1 MNHEY and CDR2 SVGAGI. This CDR3 contains 15 residues. CDR3 DNA: TGTGCCAGCAGTGCGACTAGTTGGGACACCGGGGAGCTGTTTTTT. Translated: CASSATSWDTGELFF.

The rearrangement uses TRBV11-2 and TRBJ2-5; tentative D call: TRBD1 (5 bases). CDR3 length: 14 residues. V was pared by 3 bases and J by 5 bases, with 13 bases between. The V gene's germline CDR1 is SGHAT and CDR2 FQNNGV. DNA for the CDR3: TGTGCCAGCAGCTTGACAGTCCTTAGTGAGACCCAGTACTTC. This sequence encodes CASSLTVLSETQYF.

The rearrangement uses TRBV27 and TRBJ2-5; perhaps TRBD2 as D (6 bases). CDR3 size: 16 residues. V was pared by 2 bases and J by 5 bases, with 18 bases between. The germline gives CDR1 MNHEY, CDR2 SMNVEV (reference sequence). The CDR3 bases are TGTGCCAGCAGTTTAATTCTGGAATTGAGCGGGGAGACCCAGTACTTC. As protein: CASSLILELSGETQYF.

The table lists this clone with a few counts. The same CDR3 can be traced to other DNA sequences in this sample. The V gene is TRBV7-9, the J gene TRBJ1-1; unclear D gene. Trimming removed 5 bases from V and 2 bases from J, with 9 bases in between. Looked up from germline, CDR1 is SEHNR and CDR2 is FQNEAQ (reference sequence). CDR3 length equals 13 residues. The CDR3 sequence: CASSPTLNTEAFF. CDR3 sequence (DNA): TGTGCCAGCAGCCCGACACTTAACACTGAAGCTTTCTTT.

The rearrangement links TRBV4-3 to TRBJ2-3, with D perhaps matching TRBD1 (5 bases). The V end was cut by 0 bases, the J end by 4 bases, with 14 bases between. Germline assignment: CDR1 LGHNA and CDR2 YSLEER. The CDR3 is 16 amino acids. As DNA, the CDR3 is TGCGCCAGCAGCCAAGATCGGCAGGGTTGGGCAGATACGCAGTATTTT. Protein: CASSQDRQGWADTQYF.

The chain combines TRBV4-1 with TRBJ2-3; D assignment may be TRBD1 or TRBD2 (6 bases each). The V end was cut by 0 bases, the J end by 3 bases, with 25 bases between. The CDR3 covers 20 residues. CDR1 MGHRA and CDR2 YSYEKL come from the germline V gene. The CDR3 nucleotides read TGCGCCAGCAGCCAAGAGGAAAGTGGGCCGGGGGCCAGGTGGACAGATACGCAGTATTTT. Translation gives CASSQEESGPGARWTDTQYF.

This clone was seen only once. CDR3 bases: TGCGCCAGCAGCTTGGGGGGTACTGGGGCCAACGTCCTGACTTTC. Protein product: CASSLGGTGANVLTF. The V gene is TRBV5-1, the J gene TRBJ2-6; no clear D gene. Germline assignment: CDR1 SGHRS and CDR2 YFSETQ. The CDR3 runs 15 residues. Trimming shortened V by 0 bases and J by 2 bases, and 6 bases separated the two germline ends.